A single sample is the source of the 23 T cell receptor beta chains below, sequenced in a study of cytomegalovirus exposure and HLA in healthy donors. PCR used 60 Vbeta primers and 13 Jbeta primers. TCRdb's table, derived via immunoSEQ multiplex PCR, lists solely in-frame clones and lacks some. The sample data list 150,000 to 200,000 clones. The sequencing input was PBMCs. Receptors were obtained from a woman in her sixties in good health and CMV-seronegative.

CDR3 loop: CASSQPGQGESRSPLHF. CDR3 coding DNA: TGCGCCAGCAGCCAACCGGGACAGGGAGAGTCTAGGTCACCCCTCCACTTT. The chain joins TRBV4-1 to TRBJ1-6; TRBD1 matches at 9 bases. The germline V gene has CDR1 MGHRA and CDR2 YSYEKL. This CDR3 has 17 amino acids. The J segment lost 10 bases and the V segment lost 2 bases, leaving 12 bases of the junction unmatched.

The rearrangement links TRBV5-1 to TRBJ2-3; D not certain. Germline CDR1 SGHRS, CDR2 YFSETQ. CDR3 length equals 14 residues. The V gene lost 1 base and the J gene lost 0 bases, with 6 bases spanning the gap. CDR3 loop: CASSLLASTDTQYF. The CDR3 DNA sequence: TGCGCCAGCAGCTTGTTGGCTAGCACAGATACGCAGTATTTT.

The gene calls are TRBV4-1 and TRBJ1-1, with D perhaps matching TRBD1 (6 bases). The V end lost 3 bases, the J end lost 4 bases, and 12 bases lay between the germline ends. The CDR3 covers 14 residues. CDR1 and CDR2 from the germline V gene are MGHRA and YSYEKL. CDR3 nucleotide sequence: TGCGCCAGCAGCCAGCGAACAGGGCCCACTGAAGCTTTCTTT. Its protein product is CASSQRTGPTEAFF.

The chain couples TRBV6-6 to TRBJ2-5; 8 nucleotides align to TRBD1. The CDR3 covers 14 residues. V dropped 6 bases and J dropped 4; count of bases not matched to a gene: 7. Germline V gives CDR1 MNHNY, CDR2 SVGAGI (reference sequence). The CDR3 loop reads CASRGHGTGETQYF. CDR3 nucleotides: TGTGCCAGCAGAGGCCACGGGACAGGAGAGACCCAGTACTTC.

The chain is built from TRBV7-9 and TRBJ2-5; no reliable D call. The CDR3 has 13 residues. The germline V gene encodes CDR1 SEHNR and CDR2 FQNEAQ (reference sequence). The V end lost 5 bases, the J end lost 5 bases, and 12 bases lay between the germline ends. The CDR3 spells CASSPFVRETQYF. CDR3 DNA: TGTGCCAGCAGCCCGTTCGTCCGTGAGACCCAGTACTTC.

The chain has TRBV6-5 and TRBJ1-1; TRBD1 is a possible D gene (6 bases). V was pared by 6 bases and J by 7 bases, with 12 bases between. The CDR3 runs 12 residues. Germline V gene data show CDR1 as MNHEY and CDR2 as SVGAGI. The CDR3 protein is CASRSGTHEAFF. The CDR3 DNA follows: TGTGCCAGCAGGTCCGGGACACATGAAGCTTTCTTT.

To note about this clone: This sample also contains other DNA sequences that code for the same CDR3. The chain has TRBV11-3 and TRBJ1-5; no reliable D call. This CDR3 spans 13 amino acids. V lost 5 bases, J lost 0 bases, and 5 bases lay in between. Germline-derived CDR1 and CDR2 are SGHNT and YENEEA. The CDR3 is CASSQDSNQPQHF. In DNA form, the CDR3 reads TGTGCCAGCAGCCAGGATAGCAATCAGCCCCAGCATTTT.

The CDR3 DNA reads as TGTGCCAGCAGCTTAAACGGACAGACTAACTATGGCTACACCTTC. Its translation is CASSLNGQTNYGYTF. The chain carries TRBV11-1 and TRBJ1-2; D might be TRBD1 (6 bases). Trimming cost V 2 bases and J 0 bases, with 10 bases left between them. CDR1 is SGHAT, CDR2 FQDESV, per germline (reference sequence). The CDR3 totals 15 residues.

The chain links TRBV11-2 to TRBJ1-1; possibly TRBD1 for D (5 bases). Germline V CDR1 and CDR2: SGHAT, FQNNGV. The V end was cut by 5 bases, the J end by 4 bases, with 11 bases between. The CDR3 contains 13 residues. CDR3 loop: CASSLGAATEAFF. The CDR3 DNA reads TGTGCCAGCAGCCTTGGGGCAGCCACTGAAGCTTTCTTT.

The chain has TRBV5-4 and TRBJ1-4, with 7 positions matching TRBD1. The V segment lost 3 bases and the J segment 3 bases; nucleotides outside the gene matches: 11. CDR1 and CDR2 from the germline V gene are SGHNT and YYREEE (reference sequence). CDR3 length: 17 amino acids. The CDR3 here is CASSSKTGSVANEKLFF. Written as DNA, the CDR3 is TGTGCCAGCAGCTCGAAGACAGGGTCGGTGGCTAATGAAAAACTGTTTTTT.

Points on this clone: Germline and junction disagree at one end, which may indicate a read error. The chain joins TRBV11-3 to TRBJ2-3; 15 nucleotides align to TRBD2. This CDR3 has 14 amino acids. Germline loops: CDR1 SGHNT, CDR2 YENEEA. DNA of the CDR3: TGTGCCAGCAGCGCCGGACTAGCGGGAGGGCCACGGATTTTT. It translates to CASSAGLAGGPRIF. Together with reference TRBV11-3 and TRBJ2-3, the CDR3 gives the full variable domain: EAGVVQSPRYKIIEKKQPVAFWCNPISGHNTLYWYLQNLGQGPELLIRYENEEAVDDSQLPKDRFSAERLKGVDSTLKIQPAELGDSAVYLCASSAGLAGGPRIFGPGTRLTVL.

This sequence joins TRBV4-3 and TRBJ2-7; the D gene is possibly TRBD1 (6 bases). V shed 0 bases and J shed 0 bases, with 24 bases lying between them. The CDR3 runs to 20 residues. The germline CDR1 and CDR2 sequences are LGHNA and YSLEER. DNA for the CDR3: TGCGCCAGCAGCCAAGATCCCCCACTGTCCGAGGGGACACGCTCCTACGAGCAGTACTTC. Protein: CASSQDPPLSEGTRSYEQYF.

The chain couples TRBV30 to TRBJ2-7; 9 bases are shared with TRBD1. J lost 5 bases, V lost 3 bases, and 5 bases had no gene match. Germline-derived CDR1 and CDR2 are GTSNPN and SVGIG (reference sequence). This CDR3 comprises 13 residues. CDR3 region: CAWSSDRGNEQYF. CDR3 bases: TGTGCCTGGAGCTCGGACAGGGGCAACGAGCAGTACTTC.

The chain recombines TRBV9 with TRBJ2-2; 13 nucleotides line up with TRBD2. Germline V CDR1 and CDR2: SGDLS, YYNGEE. V shed 2 bases and J 6 bases; nucleotides not matched to a gene: 4. This CDR3 comprises 16 residues. The CDR3 region has the DNA TGTGCCAGCAGCGTGACTAGCGGGGGGCTCCCCGGGGAGCTGTTTTTT. Translating it yields CASSVTSGGLPGELFF. Full variable domain (rest looked up from reference TRBV9 and TRBJ2-2): DSGVTQTPKHLITATGQRVTLRCSPRSGDLSVYWYQQSLDQGLQFLIQYYNGEERAKGNILERFSAQQFPDLHSELNLSSLELGDSALYFCASSVTSGGLPGELFFGEGSRLTVL.

The genes are TRBV11-1 and TRBJ1-1; D might be TRBD1 (5 bases). Germline V CDR1 and CDR2: SGHAT, FQDESV (reference sequence). V lost 2 bases and J lost 3, with 10 bases in between. The CDR3 sequence is 14 residues long. The CDR3 nucleotides are TGTGCCAGCAGCTTAACAGGTAGCTACACTGAAGCTTTCTTT. Translation: CASSLTGSYTEAFF.

The chain joins TRBV5-1 to TRBJ2-6, with 7 nucleotides matching TRBD2. Trimming cost V 4 bases and J 2 bases; bases outside gene matches: 12. Germline CDR1 reads SGHRS; CDR2 reads YFSETQ. The CDR3 totals 18 residues. The CDR3 spells CASSLGGVGRAGANVLTF. DNA for the CDR3: TGCGCCAGCAGCCTGGGGGGGGTTGGCAGGGCTGGGGCCAACGTCCTGACTTTC.

This chain uses TRBV5-1 with TRBJ2-1, with TRBD2 matching over 13 bases. V lost 3 bases, J lost 10 bases, and 10 bases stayed unmatched. Germline V gene sequence: CDR1 SGHRS, CDR2 YFSETQ. There are 16 residues in the CDR3. This CDR3 is CASSSSLAGGQGEQFF. The DNA of the CDR3 is TGCGCCAGCAGCTCATCACTAGCGGGGGGGCAGGGGGAGCAGTTCTTC.

The V and J genes are TRBV19 and TRBJ1-4; 7 bases match TRBD1. Trimming removed 2 bases from V and 4 bases from J; junction bases left unmatched: 1. The CDR3 has 14 residues. Germline V gene sequence: CDR1 LNHDA, CDR2 SQIVND (reference sequence). CDR3 amino acids: CASSITGVNEKLFF. The CDR3 region has the DNA TGTGCCAGTAGTATAACAGGGGTTAATGAAAAACTGTTTTTT. Full variable domain (missing parts from reference TRBV19 and TRBJ1-4): DGGITQSPKYLFRKEGQNVTLSCEQNLNHDAMYWYRQDPGQGLRLIYYSQIVNDFQKGDIAEGYSVSREKKESFPLTVTSAQKNPTAFYLCASSITGVNEKLFFGSGTQLSVL.

This chain joins TRBV27 and TRBJ1-5; TRBD1 agrees at 9 bases. CDR1 is MNHEY and CDR2 is SMNVEV in the germline V gene (reference sequence). This CDR3 has 18 amino acids. J was trimmed by 2 bases and V by 1 base; bases with no gene match: 9. The CDR3 here is CASSLFRDRVDGNQPQHF. In nucleotides, the CDR3 is TGTGCCAGCAGTTTATTCCGGGACAGGGTAGATGGCAATCAGCCCCAGCATTTT.

The chain employs TRBV5-1 and TRBJ2-1, with a possible D match to TRBD2 (6 bases). The CDR3 loop spans 13 amino acids. Germline values: CDR1 SGHRS, CDR2 YFSETQ. V shed 2 bases and J shed 5 bases, with 8 bases lying between them. DNA for the CDR3: TGCGCCAGCAGCTTTTCGGGGGACAATGAGCAGTTCTTC. It translates to CASSFSGDNEQFF.

The gene calls are TRBV11-2 and TRBJ2-5, with 13 bases that match TRBD2. The CDR3 runs 15 residues. Germline CDR1 is SGHAT and CDR2 is FQNNGV. With V trimmed by 5 bases and J by 4 bases, 4 bases remained unmatched. CDR3 nucleotide sequence: TGTGCCAGCAGCCCTGGACTAGCGGGAGCAGAGACCCAGTACTTC. Protein product: CASSPGLAGAETQYF.

The chain employs TRBV15 and TRBJ2-7, with a tentative D call TRBD1 (5 bases). V was trimmed by 0 bases and J by 2 bases, leaving 11 bases between them. Germline V gives CDR1 LNHNV, CDR2 YYDKDF (reference sequence). The CDR3 is 15 amino acids. The CDR3 sequence is CATSRDRTRTYEQYF. The CDR3 bases are TGTGCCACCAGCAGAGATAGGACAAGGACCTACGAGCAGTACTTC.

Turning to this clone: Other DNA sequences of this sample code for an identical CDR3. This chain uses TRBV7-3 with TRBJ2-1; 8 bases fit TRBD2. Trimming removed 1 base from V and 4 bases from J; junction bases left unmatched: 3. This CDR3 is 15 amino acids long. The germline V gene encodes CDR1 SGHTA and CDR2 FQGTGA. In DNA form, the CDR3 reads TGTGCCAGCAGCTTAAATAGCGGGACTTACAATGAGCAGTTCTTC. The encoded protein is CASSLNSGTYNEQFF.